This T cell receptor (beta chain) derives from a study of blood T cell repertoires in COVID-19. The wider study: From the United States, Italy and Spain came samples of acute and convalescent COVID-19. Nucleic acid was either cDNA or gDNA, and it came from T cells, B-cell-depleted T cells, or PBMCs.

Trimming stripped 5 bases from V and 11 bases from J, with 16 bases between. From germline, CDR1 is LNHDA and CDR2 SQIVND (reference sequence). The CDR3 loop spans 14 amino acids. In the original workflow: The assay estimated nucleated cells by amplifying reference gene primers. TCRdb keeps only in-frame clones here, not all; method: immunoSEQ multiplex PCR. Clone size and the V and J calls come from that table; the DNA yielded D and trimming. The top ten hold approximately 2% of the sample, which has fewer than 200,000 clones, nearly 90% seen once. The chain links TRBV19 to TRBJ1-6; D is possibly TRBD1 (6 bases). The TCR was taken from a man aged 18 to 29 who had recovered from COVID-19. Input material: peripheral blood. The CDR3 is CASSQDRSFPPLHF. DNA of the CDR3: TGTGCCAGTAGTCAAGACAGGAGTTTTCCACCCCTCCACTTT. The entire variable domain, with the rest obtained from reference TRBV19 and TRBJ1-6, is as follows: DGGITQSPKYLFRKEGQNVTLSCEQNLNHDAMYWYRQDPGQGLRLIYYSQIVNDFQKGDIAEGYSVSREKKESFPLTVTSAQKNPTAFYLCASSQDRSFPPLHFGNGTRLTVT.